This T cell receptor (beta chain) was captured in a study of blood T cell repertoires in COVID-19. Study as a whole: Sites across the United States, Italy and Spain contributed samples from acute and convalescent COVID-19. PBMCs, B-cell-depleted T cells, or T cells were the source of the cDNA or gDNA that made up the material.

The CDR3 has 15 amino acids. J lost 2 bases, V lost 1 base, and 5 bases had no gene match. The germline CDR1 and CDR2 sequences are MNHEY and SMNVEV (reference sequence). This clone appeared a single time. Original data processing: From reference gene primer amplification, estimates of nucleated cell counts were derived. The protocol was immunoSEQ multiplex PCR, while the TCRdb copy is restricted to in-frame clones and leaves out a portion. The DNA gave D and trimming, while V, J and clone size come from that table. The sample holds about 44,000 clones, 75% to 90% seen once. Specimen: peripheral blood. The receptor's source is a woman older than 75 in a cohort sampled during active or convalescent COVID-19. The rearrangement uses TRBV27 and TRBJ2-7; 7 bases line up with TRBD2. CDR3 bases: TGTGCCAGCAGTTTATGGGCTAGCGGTCCCTACGAGCAGTACTTC. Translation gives CASSLWASGPYEQYF.